This T cell receptor (beta chain) appears in the sequencing data of a study of blood T cell repertoires in COVID-19. Study background: Samples taken during acute and convalescent COVID-19 were collected in the United States, Italy and Spain. From T cells, B-cell-depleted T cells, or PBMCs came the material, which was cDNA or gDNA.

Original data processing: From reference gene primer amplification, estimates of nucleated cell counts were derived. TCRdb's copy holds only in-frame clones and misses some; the assay was immunoSEQ multiplex PCR. For V, J and clone size, that table is used; D and trimming come from the DNA. Here the sample spans 140,000 to 150,000 clones, roughly 79% being singletons. Germline V gene lookup returns CDR1 MNHEY and CDR2 SMNVEV (reference sequence). This CDR3 has 15 residues. The junction had 1 base not matched to a gene; V was cut back by 3 bases and J by 3 bases. The chain uses TRBV27 and TRBJ2-7; 14 bases are shared with TRBD2. This TCR was sampled from a human donor in a cohort sampled during active COVID-19. The specimen sequenced was peripheral blood. CDR3 DNA sequence: TGTGCCAGCAGTTTCGGGACTAGCGGGAGCTACGAGCAGTACTTC. Translation gives CASSFGTSGSYEQYF.